This TCR beta chain was identified in a study of molecular identifiers for immune sequencing clone quantification. General observations from the study: Spike-in Jurkat TCR RNA from a single cell reportedly registered among approximately 900,000 naive cells.

Turning to this clonotype: Its antigen is not identified.

The bulk TCR libraries were made with methods described before and with listed TCR primers. TCRdb used MiXCR to reprocess the PCR reads, holding one entry per CDR3 protein. Of approximately 590,000 distinct CDR3 sequences listed, about 25% are singletons. Sequenced input: naive CD8+ T cells from blood, with Jurkat cell RNA spiked in. Subset specified: FACS-sorted CD8+CD4-CCR7+CD45RA+ naive T cells. This TCR was sampled from a human donor in good health. Some libraries in this study had Jurkat cell RNA spiked in.

CDR3 coding DNA: TGTGCCTGGACAAGCGTCAATGTTTATGGCACAGATACGCAGTATTTT. Protein sequence: CAWTSVNVYGTDTQYF. J is TRBJ2-3 and V is TRBV30; no clear D gene. V was shortened by 4 bases and J by 1 base, with 18 bases between the two germline ends. This CDR3 is built from 16 residues. Germline V gene lookup returns CDR1 GTSNPN and CDR2 SVGIG (reference sequence).